This T cell receptor (beta chain) came from a study of shared clonotypes between healthy human individuals. Here immunoSEQ multiplex PCR was the method, and the copy in TCRdb shows in-frame clones only, minus some. The sample lists more than 1,200,000 clones, just under 99% occurring once. After removal of 3 bases from V and 0 bases from J, the junction contained 9 bases not matched to a gene. From germline, CDR1 is LNHDA and CDR2 SQIVND (reference sequence). The CDR3 loop spans 18 amino acids. This TCR came from a man younger than 40 in good health. The rearrangement links TRBV19 to TRBJ1-3; 9 positions match TRBD1. Sequenced input: naive CD4+ T cells sorted from blood. Subset: CD45RA+ positively selected. The CDR3: CASSIGQGRALSGNTIYF. The CDR3 DNA follows: TGTGCCAGTAGTATCGGACAGGGGCGGGCCCTCTCTGGAAACACCATATATTTT.